This paragraph reports one T cell receptor beta chain. Repertoires were generated with immunoSEQ multiplex PCR, while TCRdb's copy carries only in-frame clones and drops some. Of about 140,000 clones listed, roughly 73% were seen once; the top ten hold roughly 9%. These data belong to a study of blood T cell repertoires in COVID-19. About the study: The study drew acute and convalescent COVID-19 samples from the United States, Italy and Spain. The analysed material was cDNA or gDNA that came from T cells, B-cell-depleted T cells, or PBMCs.

The CDR3 totals 18 residues. Unmatched junction bases numbered 15, after V lost 4 bases and J lost 4 bases. From germline, CDR1 is ENHRY and CDR2 SYGVKD. The sequencing sample was made of peripheral blood. The chain uses TRBV10-3 and TRBJ1-2; TRBD1 matches 10 bases. The receptor's source is a woman in her forties or fifties with active or convalescent COVID-19. DNA for the CDR3: TGTGCCATCAGTGGTGCACACCAGGGGGACAGGGGAGCCTATGGCTACACCTTC. It translates to CAISGAHQGDRGAYGYTF.